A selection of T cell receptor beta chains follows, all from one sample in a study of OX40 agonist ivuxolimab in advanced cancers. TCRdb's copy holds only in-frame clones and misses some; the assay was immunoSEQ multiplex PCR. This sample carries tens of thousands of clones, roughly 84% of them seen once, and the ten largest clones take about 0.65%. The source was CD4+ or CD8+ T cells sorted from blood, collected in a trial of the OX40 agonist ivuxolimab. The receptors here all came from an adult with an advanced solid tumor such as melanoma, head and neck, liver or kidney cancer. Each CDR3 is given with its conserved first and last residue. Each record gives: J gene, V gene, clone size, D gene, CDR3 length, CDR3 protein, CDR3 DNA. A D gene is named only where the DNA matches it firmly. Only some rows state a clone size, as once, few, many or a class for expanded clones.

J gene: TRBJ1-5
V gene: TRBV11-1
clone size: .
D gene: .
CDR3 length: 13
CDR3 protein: CASSLRSDQPQHF
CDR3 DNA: TGTGCCAGCAGCTTAAGGTCGGATCAGCCCCAGCATTTT

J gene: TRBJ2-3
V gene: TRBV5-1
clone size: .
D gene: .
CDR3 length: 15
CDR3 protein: CASSLGSTTADTQYF
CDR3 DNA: TGCGCCAGCAGCTTGGGCTCCACCACGGCAGATACGCAGTATTTT

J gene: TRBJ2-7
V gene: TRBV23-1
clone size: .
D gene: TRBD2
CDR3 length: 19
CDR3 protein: CASPLTGLAGGNTHPQPYF
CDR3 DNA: TGCGCCTCGCCACTGACGGGACTAGCGGGAGGGAATACCCACCCTCAGCCGTACTTC

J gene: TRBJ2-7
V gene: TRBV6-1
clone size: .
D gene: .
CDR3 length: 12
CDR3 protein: CASSHALDEQYF
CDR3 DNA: TGTGCCAGCAGTCACGCCCTTGACGAGCAGTACTTC

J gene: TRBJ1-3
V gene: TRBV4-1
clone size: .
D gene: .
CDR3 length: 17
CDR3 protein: CASSHNRDVGSGNTIYF
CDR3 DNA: TGCGCCAGCAGCCATAACAGGGACGTGGGGTCTGGAAACACCATATATTTT

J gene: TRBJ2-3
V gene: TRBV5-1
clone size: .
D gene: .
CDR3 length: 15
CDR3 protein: CASRSGQLSTDTQYF
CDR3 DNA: TGCGCCAGCAGATCGGGACAACTGAGCACAGATACGCAGTATTTT

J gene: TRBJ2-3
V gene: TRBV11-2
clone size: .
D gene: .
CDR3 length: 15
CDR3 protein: CASSFGGTFYYTQYF
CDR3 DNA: TGTGCCAGCAGCTTCGGCGGGACTTTCTATTATACGCAGTATTTT

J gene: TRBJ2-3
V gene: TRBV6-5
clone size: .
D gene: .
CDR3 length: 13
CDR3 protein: CASTGQSTDTQYF
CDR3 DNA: TGTGCCAGCACCGGACAGAGCACAGATACGCAGTATTTT

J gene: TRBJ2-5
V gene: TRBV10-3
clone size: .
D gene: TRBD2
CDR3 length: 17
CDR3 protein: CAISETLIAGGQETQYF
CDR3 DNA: TGTGCCATCAGTGAAACTCTAATAGCGGGGGGGCAAGAGACCCAGTACTTC

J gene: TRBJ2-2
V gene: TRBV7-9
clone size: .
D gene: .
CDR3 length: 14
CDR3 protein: CASSSPGATGELFF
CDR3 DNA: TGTGCCAGCAGCTCTCCTGGGGCCACCGGGGAGCTGTTTTTT

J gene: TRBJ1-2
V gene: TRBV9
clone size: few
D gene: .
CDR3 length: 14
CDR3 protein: CASSSVTSYYGYTF
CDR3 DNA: TGTGCCAGCAGCTCTGTTACCAGCTACTATGGCTACACCTTC

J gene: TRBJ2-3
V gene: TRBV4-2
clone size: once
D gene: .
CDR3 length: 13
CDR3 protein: CASSQGRGDTQYF
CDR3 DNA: TGTGCCAGCAGCCAAGGGCGGGGCGATACGCAGTATTTT

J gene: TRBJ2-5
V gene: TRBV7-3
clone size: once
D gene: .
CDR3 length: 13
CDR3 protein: CASSPQGGKTQYF
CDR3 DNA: TGTGCCAGCAGCCCCCAGGGGGGAAAGACCCAGTACTTC

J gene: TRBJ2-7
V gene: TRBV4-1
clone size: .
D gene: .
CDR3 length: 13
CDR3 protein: CASSQETAYEQYF
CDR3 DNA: TGCGCCAGCAGCCAAGAAACAGCCTACGAGCAGTACTTC

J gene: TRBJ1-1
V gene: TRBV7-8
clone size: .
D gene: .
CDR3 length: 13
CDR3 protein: CASSLKTSTEAFF
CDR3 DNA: TGTGCCAGCAGCTTAAAGACGAGCACTGAAGCTTTCTTT

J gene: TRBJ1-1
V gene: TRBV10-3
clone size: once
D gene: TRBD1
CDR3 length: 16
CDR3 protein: CAISAGQGASNTEAFF
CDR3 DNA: TGTGCCATCAGTGCAGGACAGGGGGCGTCGAACACTGAAGCTTTCTTT

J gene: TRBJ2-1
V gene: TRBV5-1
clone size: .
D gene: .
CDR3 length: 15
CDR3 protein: CASNRDPSSYNEQFF
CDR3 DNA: TGCGCCAGCAATAGGGACCCGAGCTCCTACAATGAGCAGTTCTTC

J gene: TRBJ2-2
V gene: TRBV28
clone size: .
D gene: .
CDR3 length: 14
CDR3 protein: CASSVRANTGELFF
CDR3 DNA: TGTGCCAGCAGTGTACGGGCGAACACCGGGGAGCTGTTTTTT

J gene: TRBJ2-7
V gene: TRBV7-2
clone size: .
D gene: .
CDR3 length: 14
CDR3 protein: CASSSTGGLYEQYF
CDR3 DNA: TGTGCCAGCAGCTCAACCGGGGGCTTGTACGAGCAGTACTTC

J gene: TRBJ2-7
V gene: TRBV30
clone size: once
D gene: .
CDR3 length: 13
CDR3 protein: CAWSVDRPYEQYF
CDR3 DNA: TGTGCCTGGAGTGTAGACAGGCCCTACGAGCAGTACTTC

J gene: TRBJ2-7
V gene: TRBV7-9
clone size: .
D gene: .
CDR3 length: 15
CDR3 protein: CASSWDRDRYYEQYF
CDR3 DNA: TGTGCCAGCAGCTGGGACCGGGACCGATACTACGAGCAGTACTTC

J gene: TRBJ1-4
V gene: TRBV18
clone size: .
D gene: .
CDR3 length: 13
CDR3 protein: CASSSRHGEKLFF
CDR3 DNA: TGTGCCAGCTCATCGCGACATGGTGAAAAACTGTTTTTT

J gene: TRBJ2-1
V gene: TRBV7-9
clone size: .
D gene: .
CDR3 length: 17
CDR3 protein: CASSLSTFGGRQNEQFF
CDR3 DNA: TGTGCCAGCAGCTTAAGTACTTTTGGGGGGCGGCAAAATGAGCAGTTCTTC

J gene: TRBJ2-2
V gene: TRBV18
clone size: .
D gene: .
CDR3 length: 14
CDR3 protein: CASSPELGTGELFF
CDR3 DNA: TGTGCCAGCTCACCAGAGCTCGGCACCGGGGAGCTGTTTTTT

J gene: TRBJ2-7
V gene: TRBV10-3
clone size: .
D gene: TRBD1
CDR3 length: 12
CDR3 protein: CATGQELYEQYF
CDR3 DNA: TGTGCCACCGGACAGGAACTCTACGAGCAGTACTTC

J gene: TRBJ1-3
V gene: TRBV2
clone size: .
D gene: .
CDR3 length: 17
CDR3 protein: CASSERPRGTSGNTIYF
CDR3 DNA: TGTGCCAGCAGTGAGCGCCCTCGGGGGACCTCTGGAAACACCATATATTTT

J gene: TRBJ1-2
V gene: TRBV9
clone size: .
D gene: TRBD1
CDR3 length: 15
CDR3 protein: CASSVEGQGNYGYTF
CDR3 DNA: TGTGCCAGCAGCGTAGAGGGACAGGGTAACTATGGCTACACCTTC

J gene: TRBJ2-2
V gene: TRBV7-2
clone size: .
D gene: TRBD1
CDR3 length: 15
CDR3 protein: CASSRDRGDTGELFF
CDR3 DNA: TGTGCCAGCAGCCGCGACAGGGGCGACACCGGGGAGCTGTTTTTT

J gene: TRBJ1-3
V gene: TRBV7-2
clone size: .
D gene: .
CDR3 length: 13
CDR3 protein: CASSFQEGNTIYF
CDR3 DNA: TGTGCCAGCAGCTTCCAGGAAGGAAACACCATATATTTT

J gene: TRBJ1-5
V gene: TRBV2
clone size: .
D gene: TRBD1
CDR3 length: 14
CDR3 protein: CASKGQGDGQPQHF
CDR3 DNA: TGTGCCAGCAAAGGGCAGGGGGATGGACAGCCCCAGCATTTT

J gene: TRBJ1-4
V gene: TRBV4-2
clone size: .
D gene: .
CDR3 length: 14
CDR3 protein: CASSSGQFNEKLFF
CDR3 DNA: TGTGCCAGCAGCTCAGGACAGTTTAATGAAAAACTGTTTTTT

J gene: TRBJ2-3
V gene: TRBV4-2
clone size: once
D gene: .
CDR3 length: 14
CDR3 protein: CASSQDRSTDTQYF
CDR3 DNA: TGTGCCAGCAGCCAGGACAGAAGCACAGATACGCAGTATTTT

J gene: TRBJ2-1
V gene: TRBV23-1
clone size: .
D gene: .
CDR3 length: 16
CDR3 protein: CASSQKVTDPYNEQFF
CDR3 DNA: TGCGCCAGCAGTCAGAAAGTGACGGACCCTTACAATGAGCAGTTCTTC

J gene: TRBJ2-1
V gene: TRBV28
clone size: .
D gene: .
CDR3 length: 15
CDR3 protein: CASSLPQDSYNEQFF
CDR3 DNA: TGTGCCAGCAGTTTACCCCAAGACAGCTACAATGAGCAGTTCTTC

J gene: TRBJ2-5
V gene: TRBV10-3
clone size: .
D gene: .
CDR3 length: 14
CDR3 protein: CAISSAGEQETQYF
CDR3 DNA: TGTGCCATCAGTAGCGCAGGGGAGCAAGAGACCCAGTACTTC

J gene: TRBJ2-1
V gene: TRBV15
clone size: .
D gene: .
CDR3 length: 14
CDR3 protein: CATSRDSMANEQFF
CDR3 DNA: TGTGCCACCAGCAGAGATAGTATGGCTAATGAGCAGTTCTTC

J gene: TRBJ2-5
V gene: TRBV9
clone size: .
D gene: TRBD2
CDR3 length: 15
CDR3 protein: CASSSRPGTRETQYF
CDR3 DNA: TGTGCCAGCAGCTCCCGGCCCGGGACTAGAGAGACCCAGTACTTC

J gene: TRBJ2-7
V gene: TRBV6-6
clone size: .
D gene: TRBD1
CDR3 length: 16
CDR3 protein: CASSNRQGSLLLEQYF
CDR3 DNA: TGTGCCAGCAGTAACCGACAGGGTAGTCTTCTTCTCGAGCAGTACTTC

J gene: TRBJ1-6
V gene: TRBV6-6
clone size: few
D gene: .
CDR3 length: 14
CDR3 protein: CASGGGLGNSPLHF
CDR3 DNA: TGTGCCAGCGGGGGGGGGCTGGGTAATTCACCCCTCCACTTT

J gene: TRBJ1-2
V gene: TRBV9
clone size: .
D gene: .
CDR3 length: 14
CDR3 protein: CASSLGGLNYGYTF
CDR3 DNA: TGTGCCAGCAGTTTGGGGGGGCTTAACTATGGCTACACCTTC

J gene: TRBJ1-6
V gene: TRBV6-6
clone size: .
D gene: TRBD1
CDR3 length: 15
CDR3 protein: CASSSGQGNNSPLHF
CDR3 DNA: TGTGCCAGCAGTTCGGGACAGGGCAATAATTCACCCCTCCACTTT

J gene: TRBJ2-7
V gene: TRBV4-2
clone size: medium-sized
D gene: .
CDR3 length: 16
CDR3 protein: CASSPLSYPYSYEQYF
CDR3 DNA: TGTGCCAGCAGCCCTTTGTCCTACCCATACTCCTACGAGCAGTACTTC

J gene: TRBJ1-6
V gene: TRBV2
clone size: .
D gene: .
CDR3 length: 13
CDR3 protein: CASKSRGESPLHF
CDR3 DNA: TGTGCCAGCAAGTCGAGGGGTGAATCACCCCTCCACTTT

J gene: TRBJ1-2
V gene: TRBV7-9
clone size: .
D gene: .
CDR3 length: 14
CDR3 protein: CASSLEGGGHGYTF
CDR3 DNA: TGTGCCAGCAGCTTAGAGGGCGGGGGCCATGGCTACACCTTC

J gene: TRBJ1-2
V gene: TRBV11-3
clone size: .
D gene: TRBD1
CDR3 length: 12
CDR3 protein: CASSQGDYGYTF
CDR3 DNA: TGTGCCAGCAGTCAGGGGGACTATGGCTACACCTTC

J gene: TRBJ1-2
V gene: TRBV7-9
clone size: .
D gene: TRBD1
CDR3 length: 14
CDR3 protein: CASSPRTGGFGYTF
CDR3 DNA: TGTGCCAGCAGTCCTCGGACAGGGGGTTTTGGCTACACCTTC

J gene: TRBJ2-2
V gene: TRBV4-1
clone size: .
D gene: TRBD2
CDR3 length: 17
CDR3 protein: CASSQESASGNTGELFF
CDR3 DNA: TGCGCCAGCAGCCAAGAATCGGCTAGCGGGAACACCGGGGAGCTGTTTTTT

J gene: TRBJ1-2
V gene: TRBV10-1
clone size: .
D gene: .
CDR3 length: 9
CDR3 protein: CASRYGYTF
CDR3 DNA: TGCGCCAGCAGATATGGCTACACCTTC

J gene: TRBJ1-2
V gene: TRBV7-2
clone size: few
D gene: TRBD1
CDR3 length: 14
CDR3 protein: CASSLEGQGYGYTF
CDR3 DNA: TGTGCCAGCAGCTTAGAGGGACAGGGGTATGGCTACACCTTC

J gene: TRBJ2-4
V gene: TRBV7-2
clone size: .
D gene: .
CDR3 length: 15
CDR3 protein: CASSPSRGNKNIQYF
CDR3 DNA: TGTGCCAGCAGCCCCAGTCGGGGCAACAAAAACATTCAGTACTTC

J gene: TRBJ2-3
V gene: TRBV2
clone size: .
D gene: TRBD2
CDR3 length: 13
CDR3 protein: CASSALAGDTQYF
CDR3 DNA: TGTGCCAGCAGTGCCCTAGCGGGAGATACGCAGTATTTT

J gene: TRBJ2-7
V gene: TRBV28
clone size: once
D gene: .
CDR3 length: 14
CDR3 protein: CASSFQGGDYEQYF
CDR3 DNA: TGTGCCAGCAGTTTTCAGGGGGGGGACTACGAGCAGTACTTC

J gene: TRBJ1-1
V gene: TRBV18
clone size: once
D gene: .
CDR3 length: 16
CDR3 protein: CASSPGTTRANTEAFF
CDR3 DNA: TGTGCCAGCTCACCAGGGACCACGAGGGCTAACACTGAAGCTTTCTTT

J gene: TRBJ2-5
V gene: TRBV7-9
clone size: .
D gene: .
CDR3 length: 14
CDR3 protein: CASSLRRGQETQYF
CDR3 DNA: TGTGCCAGCAGCTTAAGGCGAGGACAAGAGACCCAGTACTTC

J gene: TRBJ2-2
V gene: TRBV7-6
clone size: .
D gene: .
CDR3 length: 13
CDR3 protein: CASSLTAAGELFF
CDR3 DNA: TGTGCCAGCAGCTTAACCGCGGCCGGGGAGCTGTTTTTT

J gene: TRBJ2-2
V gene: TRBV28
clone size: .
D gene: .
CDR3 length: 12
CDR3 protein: CASTSMTGELFF
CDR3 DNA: TGTGCCAGCACCTCCATGACCGGGGAGCTGTTTTTT

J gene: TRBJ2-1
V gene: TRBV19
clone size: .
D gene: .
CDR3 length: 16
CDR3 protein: CASSAPLGSSYNEQFF
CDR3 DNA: TGTGCCAGTAGTGCCCCCCTAGGATCCTCCTACAATGAGCAGTTCTTC

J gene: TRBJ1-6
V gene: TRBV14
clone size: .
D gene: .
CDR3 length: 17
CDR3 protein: CASSLKDGSSYNSPLHF
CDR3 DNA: TGTGCCAGCAGCCTAAAGGACGGGAGCTCCTATAATTCACCCCTCCACTTT